One and the same sample provided the 26 T cell receptor beta chains below, sequenced in a study of T cells after posttransplantation cyclophosphamide. Cyclophosphamide on days +3 and +4 followed busulfan-fludarabine conditioning and a marrow graft. Measured with immunoSEQ multiplex PCR; TCRdb has only the in-frame clones, and not every one. This repertoire shows roughly 7,600 clones, approximately 80% found once; its top ten account for roughly a sixth. The sequencing used CD4+ T cells sorted from blood, collected 1,000 to 1,200 days after allogeneic stem cell transplant with posttransplant cyclophosphamide. Receptor source: a female patient aged 40-50 years who received an allogeneic stem cell transplant from a related donor, was CMV-positive, and had no GVHD. Some of the T cells may derive from the graft donor.

The V and J genes are TRBV21-1 and TRBJ1-4. TRBV21-1 is a recognized pseudogene. The CDR3 is 13 residues long. The DNA for the CDR3 is TGTGCCAGCAGCGACCGGGATTCTGAAAAACTGTTTTTT. Translating gives CASSDRDSEKLFF.

The chain recombines TRBV7-6 with TRBJ2-7; TRBD1 matches at 9 bases. Germline lookup yields CDR1 SGHVS and CDR2 FNYEAQ. J gave up 4 bases and V 7 bases, and 8 bases lay outside the gene matches. This CDR3 region has 14 residues. CDR3 residues: CASTPGQGVYEQYF. The DNA of the CDR3 is TGTGCCAGCACACCGGGACAGGGCGTTTACGAGCAGTACTTC.

V usage is TRBV7-2 and J usage is TRBJ1-5; a possible D gene is TRBD1 (5 bases). The CDR3 spans 15 residues. Trimming removed 0 bases at V and 2 bases at J, with 8 bases between. From germline, CDR1 is SGHTA and CDR2 FQGNSA. In DNA form, the CDR3 reads TGTGCCAGCAGCTTAGCGGGGGGAGGCAATCAGCCCCAGCATTTT. Residues: CASSLAGGGNQPQHF. The full variable domain, in which reference TRBV7-2 and TRBJ1-5 provide the parts outside the CDR3, is GAGVSQSPSNKVTEKGKDVELRCDPISGHTALYWYRQSLGQGLEFLIYFQGNSAPDKSGLPSDRFSAERTGGSVSTLTIQRTQQEDSAVYLCASSLAGGGNQPQHFGDGTRLSIL.

To note about this clone: Other nucleotide sequences from this sample produce the same CDR3. V usage is TRBV19 and J usage is TRBJ1-6; tentative D call: TRBD1 (5 bases). V lost 4 bases and J 8 bases, leaving 21 bases between the germline ends. The germline V gene has CDR1 LNHDA and CDR2 SQIVND (reference sequence). CDR3 length: 17 amino acids. The CDR3 sequence is CASSTARGSRVHSPLHF. CDR3 DNA sequence: TGTGCCAGTAGTACCGCCCGGGGGAGCAGGGTCCATTCACCCCTCCACTTT.

This chain connects TRBV4-1 to TRBJ1-2; D perhaps matches TRBD1 (5 bases). Trimming pared 0 bases from V and 0 bases from J, leaving 11 bases between. This CDR3 spans 16 amino acids. CDR1 is MGHRA and CDR2 is YSYEKL in the germline V gene. For the CDR3, the DNA is TGCGCCAGCAGCCAAGACACAGGACGTCCTAACTATGGCTACACCTTC. It is translated as CASSQDTGRPNYGYTF.

This rearrangement joins TRBV7-2 to TRBJ2-7; 8 bases fit TRBD2. Germline V gene lookup returns CDR1 SGHTA and CDR2 FQGNSA. The CDR3 spans 14 residues. J gave up 3 bases and V 7 bases, and 8 bases lay outside the gene matches. This CDR3 reads CASTSGGGFYEQYF. The CDR3 DNA reads TGTGCCAGCACCTCGGGGGGGGGCTTCTACGAGCAGTACTTC. The whole variable domain, filled in from reference TRBV7-2 and TRBJ2-7, reads GAGVSQSPSNKVTEKGKDVELRCDPISGHTALYWYRQSLGQGLEFLIYFQGNSAPDKSGLPSDRFSAERTGGSVSTLTIQRTQQEDSAVYLCASTSGGGFYEQYFGPGTRLTVT.

This chain links TRBV25-1 with TRBJ2-1; D possibly corresponds to TRBD1 (6 bases). The CDR3 totals 12 residues. The V and J ends lost 5 bases and 9 bases respectively, with 11 bases between them. The germline V gene encodes CDR1 MGHDK and CDR2 SYGVNS. The CDR3 reads CASSSQGGEQFF. DNA for the CDR3: TGTGCCAGCAGTTCACAGGGCGGTGAGCAGTTCTTC.

The chain is built from TRBV7-6 and TRBJ2-1, with D possibly being TRBD2 (7 bases). Trimming cost V 4 bases and J 6 bases, with 19 bases left between them. Per germline, CDR1 SGHVS and CDR2 FNYEAQ. The CDR3 contains 16 residues. CDR3 bases: TGTGCCAGCAGCTCCTCGATGCAAGGGGGGGGCAATGAGCAGTTCTTC. Amino acid sequence: CASSSSMQGGGNEQFF.

This chain links TRBV6-6 with TRBJ2-5; 7 nucleotides align to TRBD2. Germline V gene lookup returns CDR1 MNHNY and CDR2 SVGAGI (reference sequence). This CDR3 contains 13 residues. Germline trimming cut 6 bases from V and 5 bases from J; bases unmatched to any gene: 6. In nucleotides, the CDR3 is TGTGCCAGCAGGGAGACTAGCAAGGAGACCCAGTACTTC. Translating gives CASRETSKETQYF.

CDR3 coding DNA: TGTGCCAGCAGCGAACTACACACAGATACGCAGTATTTT. This gives the protein CASSELHTDTQYF. The chain has TRBV9 and TRBJ2-3; D ambiguous. The germline V and J ends were trimmed by 3 bases and 2 bases, with 7 bases remaining between them. The CDR3 consists of 13 residues. From germline, CDR1 is SGDLS and CDR2 YYNGEE.

The rearrangement links TRBV6-5 to TRBJ2-7; TRBD2 matches 8 bases. The V gene end was trimmed by 4 bases and the J gene end by 6 bases; junction bases not matched to a gene: 5. The germline gives CDR1 MNHEY, CDR2 SVGAGI. The CDR3 extends over 13 amino acids. CDR3 loop: CASSSLLAAEQYF. The CDR3, as DNA: TGTGCCAGCAGTTCCTTACTAGCGGCCGAGCAGTACTTC.

The gene calls are TRBV21-1 and TRBJ2-1; the D segment call TRBD2 is taken from the table without a DNA check. TRBV21-1 is shown as a pseudogene. The CDR3 length is 19 residues. In DNA form, the CDR3 reads TGTGCCAGCAGCAAGACCTGGCTAGCGGGTCCCGGCTCCTACAATGAGCAGTTCTTC. Translation gives CASSKTWLAGPGSYNEQFF.

V is TRBV18 and J is TRBJ2-5, with D possibly being TRBD2 (5 bases). The CDR3 contains 16 residues. CDR1 and CDR2 (germline): KGHSH, LQKENI. The ends were cut back, 6 bases at V and 1 base at J, with 18 bases in the middle. The CDR3 sequence: CASSRARGTVQETQYF. The CDR3 nucleotides read TGTGCCAGCTCCCGAGCCCGGGGAACCGTCCAAGAGACCCAGTACTTC.

J is TRBJ1-2 and V is TRBV18, with D unclear. Germline CDR1 is KGHSH and CDR2 is LQKENI. This CDR3 region has 14 residues. V was trimmed by 2 bases and J by 10 bases, leaving 17 bases between them. The CDR3 is CASSPNSAQLLYTF. The CDR3 DNA sequence: TGTGCCAGCTCACCAAACTCTGCTCAACTCCTCTACACCTTC.

This chain connects TRBV6-6 to TRBJ1-1; perhaps TRBD1 as D (6 bases). This CDR3 comprises 14 residues. V lost 2 bases and J 4 bases, leaving 11 bases between the germline ends. Germline CDR1 reads MNHNY; CDR2 reads SVGAGI (reference sequence). The CDR3 DNA sequence: TGTGCCAGCAGTTACCAAGGGGGTGGCACTGAAGCTTTCTTT. It is translated as CASSYQGGGTEAFF.

The chain joins TRBV6-1 to TRBJ1-5, with 9 bases lining up with TRBD1. Germline CDR1 and CDR2: MNHNS and SASEGT. The V and J ends lost 6 bases and 7 bases, in that order; junction bases with no gene match: 10. This CDR3 has 15 amino acids. CDR3 in amino acids: CASRTGTGFEQPQHF. CDR3 nucleotides: TGTGCCAGCAGGACCGGGACAGGGTTCGAACAGCCCCAGCATTTT.

CDR3 DNA: TGCGCCAGCAGCCCCGGGACACCGAATAATGAAAAACTGTTTTTT. Residues: CASSPGTPNNEKLFF. The rearrangement joins TRBV5-1 to TRBJ1-4, with D maybe TRBD1 (6 bases). The germline gives CDR1 SGHRS, CDR2 YFSETQ. This CDR3 region has 15 residues. V was pared by 4 bases and J by 4 bases, with 14 bases between. Filled out from reference TRBV5-1 and TRBJ1-4, the complete variable domain reads KAGVTQTPRYLIKTRGQQVTLSCSPISGHRSVSWYQQTPGQGLQFLFEYFSETQRNKGNFPGRFSGRQFSNSRSEMNVSTLELGDSALYLCASSPGTPNNEKLFFGSGTQLSVL.

The sample holds a few counts of this clone. The chain employs TRBV6-6 and TRBJ1-2, with 8 bases identical to TRBD1. V shed 2 bases, J shed 4 bases, and the junction held 6 bases outside the gene matches. Per the germline V gene, CDR1 is MNHNY and CDR2 is SVGAGI (reference sequence). CDR3 length: 15 residues. CDR3 loop: CASSYVGQGAYGYTF. The CDR3 DNA reads as TGTGCCAGCAGTTACGTTGGGCAGGGGGCCTATGGCTACACCTTC.

The V call is TRBV19, the J call TRBJ2-2, with 8 positions matching TRBD1. V dropped 3 bases and J dropped 7; count of bases not matched to a gene: 10. Looked up from germline, CDR1 is LNHDA and CDR2 is SQIVND (reference sequence). This CDR3 is built from 16 residues. CDR3 sequence: CASSIRAGGAVGELFF. As DNA, the CDR3 is TGTGCCAGTAGTATCCGGGCAGGGGGCGCAGTCGGGGAGCTGTTTTTT.

The CDR3 DNA is TGTGCCAGTAGTGTGTCGACAGGGCCTTCCTACGAGCAGTACTTC. Translation gives CASSVSTGPSYEQYF. This chain links TRBV19 with TRBJ2-7; 7 positions agree with TRBD1. The length of the CDR3 is 15 residues. V was clipped by 5 bases and J by 1 base; unmatched bases: 8. The germline V gene encodes CDR1 LNHDA and CDR2 SQIVND (reference sequence).

J is TRBJ2-5 and V is TRBV15; D perhaps matches TRBD1 (5 bases). CDR3 size: 16 residues. The germline V and J ends were trimmed by 2 bases and 3 bases, with 16 bases remaining between them. The germline CDR1 and CDR2 sequences are LNHNV and YYDKDF (reference sequence). CDR3 loop: CATSRIMGGAKETQYF. The CDR3 DNA is TGTGCCACCAGCAGAATCATGGGTGGGGCGAAAGAGACCCAGTACTTC.

The genes are TRBV18 and TRBJ2-2; 8 positions agree with TRBD2. Germline CDR1 is KGHSH and CDR2 is LQKENI. This CDR3 is 17 amino acids long. The V and J ends lost 4 bases and 0 bases, in that order; junction bases with no gene match: 7. As DNA, the CDR3 is TGTGCCAGCTCACAACTTAGCGGGGCTCCGAACACCGGGGAGCTGTTTTTT. Its protein product is CASSQLSGAPNTGELFF.

The table lists this clone with a few counts. The chain has TRBV5-1 and TRBJ2-4; TRBD1 is a possible D gene (7 bases). The CDR3 runs to 14 residues. CDR1 is SGHRS, CDR2 YFSETQ, per germline. Trimming shortened V by 1 base and J by 9 bases, and 14 bases separated the two germline ends. For the CDR3, the DNA is TGCGCCAGCAGCTTGTCGCAGGGGGGAGGCATTCAGTACTTC. Residues: CASSLSQGGGIQYF. Combining the CDR3 with reference TRBV5-1 and TRBJ2-4 gives the whole variable domain KAGVTQTPRYLIKTRGQQVTLSCSPISGHRSVSWYQQTPGQGLQFLFEYFSETQRNKGNFPGRFSGRQFSNSRSEMNVSTLELGDSALYLCASSLSQGGGIQYFGAGTRLSVL.

The chain recombines TRBV15 with TRBJ1-1, with TRBD1 as a possible D gene (5 bases). Trimming cost V 0 bases and J 5 bases, with 7 bases left between them. The CDR3 covers 13 residues. Per germline, CDR1 LNHNV and CDR2 YYDKDF (reference sequence). The CDR3 sequence is CATSRDRVTEAFF. As DNA, the CDR3 is TGTGCCACCAGCAGAGACAGGGTAACTGAAGCTTTCTTT.

The table lists this clone with a count of one. The rearrangement uses TRBV2 and TRBJ2-3; D uncertain. CDR3 size: 14 residues. In germline, CDR1 is SNHLY, CDR2 FYNNEI. V was clipped by 7 bases and J by 0 bases, with 11 bases between them. CDR3 bases: TGTGCCAGCACAGTGGCGGAAAGCACAGATACGCAGTATTTT. Translating it yields CASTVAESTDTQYF.

The chain employs TRBV2 and TRBJ2-7; possibly TRBD1 for D (6 bases). The CDR3 is made up of 14 amino acids. With 3 bases removed from V and 4 bases from J, the gap between germline ends came to 13 bases. The V gene's germline CDR1 is SNHLY and CDR2 FYNNEI. CDR3 sequence reads: CASSDLQGVYEQYF. The CDR3 bases are TGTGCCAGCAGTGACCTACAGGGAGTTTACGAGCAGTACTTC. Complete variable domain (other parts from reference TRBV2 and TRBJ2-7): EPEVTQTPSHQVTQMGQEVILRCVPISNHLYFYWYRQILGQKVEFLVSFYNNEISEKSEIFDDQFSVERPDGSNFTLKIRSTKLEDSAMYFCASSDLQGVYEQYFGPGTRLTVT.